Listed here are 2 T cell receptor beta chains from one sample, sequenced in a study of blood T cell repertoires in COVID-19. TCRdb's copy holds only in-frame clones and misses some; the assay was immunoSEQ multiplex PCR. The repertoire consists of 250,000 or so clones, with approximately 90% occurring once and the leading ten covering 2% to 3%. Sequenced material: peripheral blood. The receptor set was obtained from a man aged 25 to 45 with COVID-19, enrolled during active disease.

The chain is built from TRBV28 and TRBJ2-1, with TRBD2 matching 7 bases. The CDR3 covers 13 residues. V lost 4 bases to trimming and J lost 15 bases; unmatched junction nucleotides: 12. Germline CDR1 is MDHEN and CDR2 is SYDVKM. The CDR3 loop is CASSSSGTTQGFF. DNA for the CDR3: TGTGCCAGCAGTTCGTCAGGGACTACCCAAGGGTTCTTC.

This clone is a singleton in its sample. V gene TRBV25-1 combines with J gene TRBJ2-1; 9 nucleotides match TRBD1. V trimming: 1 base; J trimming: 3 bases; junction bases outside the gene matches: 7. The CDR3 has 17 residues. The germline CDR1 and CDR2 sequences are MGHDK and SYGVNS. Here the CDR3 DNA reads TGTGCCAGCAGTGAATGGAGGGGACAGGGCATCTACAATGAGCAGTTCTTC. It yields the protein CASSEWRGQGIYNEQFF. Variable domain in full (rest from reference TRBV25-1 and TRBJ2-1): EADIYQTPRYLVIGTGKKITLECSQTMGHDKMYWYQQDPGMELHLIHYSYGVNSTEKGDLSSESTVSRIRTEHFPLTLESARPSHTSQYLCASSEWRGQGIYNEQFFGPGTRLTVL.